This TCR beta chain was recovered during a study of immune evolution from preneoplasia to lung adenocarcinoma. Study-level findings and limits: Top clone share appeared to fall from AAH through AIS, MIA, adenocarcinoma.

Repertoires were generated with immunoSEQ multiplex PCR, while TCRdb's copy carries only in-frame clones and drops some. The sample has about 6,300 clones, 78% seen once. In its sample, this clone was seen a few times. The antigen is unknown. V was trimmed by 4 bases and J by 10 bases, leaving 15 bases between them. Germline CDR1 reads SGHRS; CDR2 reads YFSETQ. The CDR3 is 14 residues long. J is TRBJ1-6 and V is TRBV5-1; possible D gene TRBD1, 6 bases. Sample: FFPE lung adenocarcinoma in situ tissue. The source of this sequence is an older donor with lung adenocarcinoma. CDR3 nucleotide sequence: TGCGCCAGCAGCCCCAGGGGAGTCAACTCACCCCTCCACTTT. Translation gives CASSPRGVNSPLHF.